This TCR beta chain stems from a study of T cell changes during pregnancy in multiple sclerosis. The germline gives CDR1 MNHNY, CDR2 SVGAGI (reference sequence). Trimming took off 5 bases at V and 5 bases at J, with 21 bases between the two ends. The length of the CDR3 is 16 residues. Produced via immunoSEQ multiplex PCR; TCRdb's table is partial and in-frame only. Here the sample spans 70,000 to 100,000 clones, over 80% being singletons. This clonotype was obtained from a female donor with multiple sclerosis, enrolled in a pregnancy study. V and J are TRBV6-6 and TRBJ2-5; D is perhaps TRBD1 (6 bases). Sample: peripheral blood, taken in the first trimester of pregnancy. The CDR3 DNA follows: TGTGCCAGCAGTCCAATGGACAGCGAGGTGGACGAGACCCAGTACTTC. Translating it yields CASSPMDSEVDETQYF.